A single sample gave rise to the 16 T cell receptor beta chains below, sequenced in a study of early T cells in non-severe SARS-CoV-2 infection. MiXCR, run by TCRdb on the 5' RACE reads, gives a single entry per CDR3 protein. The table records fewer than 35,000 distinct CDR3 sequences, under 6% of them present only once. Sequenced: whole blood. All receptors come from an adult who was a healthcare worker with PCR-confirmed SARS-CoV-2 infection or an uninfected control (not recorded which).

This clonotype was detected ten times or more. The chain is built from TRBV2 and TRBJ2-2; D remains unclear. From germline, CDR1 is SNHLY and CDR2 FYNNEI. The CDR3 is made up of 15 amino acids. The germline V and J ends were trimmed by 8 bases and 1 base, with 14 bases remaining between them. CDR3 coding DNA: TGTGCCAGCTCTGGGAATAGGCTGAACACCGGGGAGCTGTTTTTT. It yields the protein CASSGNRLNTGELFF. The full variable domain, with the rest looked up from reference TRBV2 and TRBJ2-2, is EPEVTQTPSHQVTQMGQEVILRCVPISNHLYFYWYRQILGQKVEFLVSFYNNEISEKSEIFDDQFSVERPDGSNFTLKIRSTKLEDSAMYFCASSGNRLNTGELFFGEGSRLTVL.

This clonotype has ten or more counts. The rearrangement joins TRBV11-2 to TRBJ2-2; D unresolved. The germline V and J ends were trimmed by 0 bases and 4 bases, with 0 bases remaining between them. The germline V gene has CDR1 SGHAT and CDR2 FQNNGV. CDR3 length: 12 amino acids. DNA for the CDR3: TGTGCCAGCAGCTTAGACACCGGGGAGCTGTTTTTT. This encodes CASSLDTGELFF. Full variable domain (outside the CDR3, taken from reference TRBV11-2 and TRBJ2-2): EAGVAQSPRYKIIEKRQSVAFWCNPISGHATLYWYQQILGQGPKLLIQFQNNGVVDDSQLPKDRFSAERLKGVDSTLKIQPAKLEDSAVYLCASSLDTGELFFGEGSRLTVL.

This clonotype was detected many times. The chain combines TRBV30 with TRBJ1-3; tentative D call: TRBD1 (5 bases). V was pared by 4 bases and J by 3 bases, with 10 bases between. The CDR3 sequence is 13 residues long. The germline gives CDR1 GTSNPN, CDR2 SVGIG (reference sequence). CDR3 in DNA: TGTGCCTGGAAGGGGCTGTTTGGAAACACCATATATTTT. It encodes CAWKGLFGNTIYF.

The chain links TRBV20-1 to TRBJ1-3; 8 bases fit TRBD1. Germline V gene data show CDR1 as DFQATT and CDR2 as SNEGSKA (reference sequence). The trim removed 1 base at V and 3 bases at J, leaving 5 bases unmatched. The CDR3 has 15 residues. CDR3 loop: CSARAGTGRGNTIYF. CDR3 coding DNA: TGCAGTGCTAGAGCCGGGACAGGTCGTGGAAACACCATATATTTT.

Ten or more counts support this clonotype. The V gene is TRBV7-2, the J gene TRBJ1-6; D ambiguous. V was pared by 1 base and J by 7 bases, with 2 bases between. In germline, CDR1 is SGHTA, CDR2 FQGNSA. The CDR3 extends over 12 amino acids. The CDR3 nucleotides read TGTGCCAGCAGCTTAGTAAATTCACCCCTCCACTTT. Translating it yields CASSLVNSPLHF.

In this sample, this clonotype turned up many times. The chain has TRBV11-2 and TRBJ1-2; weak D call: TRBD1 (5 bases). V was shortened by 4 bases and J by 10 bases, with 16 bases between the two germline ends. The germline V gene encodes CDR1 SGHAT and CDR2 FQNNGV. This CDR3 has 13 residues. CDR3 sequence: CASSSGGQALYTF. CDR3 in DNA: TGTGCCAGCAGCTCCGGGGGTCAAGCCCTCTACACCTTC.

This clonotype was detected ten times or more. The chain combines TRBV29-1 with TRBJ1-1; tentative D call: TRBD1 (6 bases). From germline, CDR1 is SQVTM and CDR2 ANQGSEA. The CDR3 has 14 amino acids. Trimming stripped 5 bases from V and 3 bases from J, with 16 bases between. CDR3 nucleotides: TGCAGCGTTATCCCCTACAGGGCGGACACTGAAGCTTTCTTT. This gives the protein CSVIPYRADTEAFF.

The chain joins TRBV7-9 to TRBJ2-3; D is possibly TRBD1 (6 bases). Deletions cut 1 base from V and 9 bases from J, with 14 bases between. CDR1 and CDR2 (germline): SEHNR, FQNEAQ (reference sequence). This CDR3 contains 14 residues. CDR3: CASSLVQGKNTQYF. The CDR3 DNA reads TGTGCCAGCAGCTTAGTGCAGGGGAAGAACACGCAGTATTTT.

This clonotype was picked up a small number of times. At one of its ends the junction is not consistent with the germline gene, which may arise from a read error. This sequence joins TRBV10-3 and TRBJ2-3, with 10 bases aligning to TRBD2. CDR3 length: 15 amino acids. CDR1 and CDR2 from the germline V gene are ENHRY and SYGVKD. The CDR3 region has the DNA TGTGCCATCAGCTCCGAACCTCTACGGGCTAGCGGGGGAAATTTT. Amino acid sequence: CAISSEPLRASGGNF.

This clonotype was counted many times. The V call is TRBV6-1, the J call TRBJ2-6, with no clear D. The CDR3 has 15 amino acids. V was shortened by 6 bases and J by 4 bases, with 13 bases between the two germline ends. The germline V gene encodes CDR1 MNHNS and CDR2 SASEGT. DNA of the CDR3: TGTGCCAGCAGCGAGACCCTCCAAGGGGCCAACGTCCTGACTTTC. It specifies CASSETLQGANVLTF.

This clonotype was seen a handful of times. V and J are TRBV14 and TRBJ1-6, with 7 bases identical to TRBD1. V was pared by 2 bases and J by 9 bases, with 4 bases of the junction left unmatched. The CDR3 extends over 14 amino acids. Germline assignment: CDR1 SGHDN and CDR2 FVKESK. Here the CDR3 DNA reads TGTGCCAGCAGCCAAACGACAGGGATTTCACCCCTCCACTTT. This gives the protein CASSQTTGISPLHF.

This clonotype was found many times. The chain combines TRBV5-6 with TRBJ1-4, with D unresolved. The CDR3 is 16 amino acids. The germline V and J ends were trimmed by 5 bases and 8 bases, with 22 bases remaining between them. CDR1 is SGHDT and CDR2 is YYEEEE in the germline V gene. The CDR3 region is CASSSSRRGPEEKLFF. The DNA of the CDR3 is TGTGCCAGCAGTTCCTCACGTCGGGGTCCCGAAGAAAAACTGTTTTTT.

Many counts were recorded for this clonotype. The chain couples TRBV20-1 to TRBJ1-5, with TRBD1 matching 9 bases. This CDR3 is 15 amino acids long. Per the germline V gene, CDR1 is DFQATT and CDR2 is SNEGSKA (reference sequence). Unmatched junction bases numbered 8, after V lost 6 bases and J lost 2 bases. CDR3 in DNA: TGCAGTGCAATCATTCGGACAGGGGGCAATCAGCCCCAGCATTTT. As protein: CSAIIRTGGNQPQHF.

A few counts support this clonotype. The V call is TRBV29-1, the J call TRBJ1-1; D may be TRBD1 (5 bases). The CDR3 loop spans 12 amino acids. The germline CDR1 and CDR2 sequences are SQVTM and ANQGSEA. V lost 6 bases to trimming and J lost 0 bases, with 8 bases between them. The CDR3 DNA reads TGCAGCGTGGGGGTTTTGAACACTGAAGCTTTCTTT. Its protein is CSVGVLNTEAFF.

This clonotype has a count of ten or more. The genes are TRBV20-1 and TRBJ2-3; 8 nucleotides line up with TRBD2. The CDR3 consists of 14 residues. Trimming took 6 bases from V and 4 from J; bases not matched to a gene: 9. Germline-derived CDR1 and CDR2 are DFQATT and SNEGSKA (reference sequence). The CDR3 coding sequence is TGCAGTGCGAAGGGGCGGGGGGAAGCAGATACGCAGTATTTT. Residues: CSAKGRGEADTQYF.

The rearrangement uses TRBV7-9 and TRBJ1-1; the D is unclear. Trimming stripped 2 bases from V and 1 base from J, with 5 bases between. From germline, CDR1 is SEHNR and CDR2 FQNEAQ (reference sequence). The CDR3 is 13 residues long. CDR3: CASSLIQNTEAFF. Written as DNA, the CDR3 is TGTGCCAGCAGCTTAATACAGAACACTGAAGCTTTCTTT.